A selection of T cell receptor beta chains follows, all from one sample in a study of regulatory T cells in long-lasting Graves disease. TCRdb used MiXCR to reprocess the multiplex PCR reads, holding one entry per CDR3 protein. Among about 560,000 distinct CDR3 sequences listed, approximately 16% were seen once. The same sample was also studied in work on T cells in Graves' hyperthyroidism and ophthalmopathy.

The sample in question was peripheral blood mononuclear cells (PBMCs), obtained at new diagnosis, from a patient treated with antithyroid drugs. The receptors were gathered from a young man with Graves disease. Each CDR3 is given with its conserved first and last residue. Clone sizes are given selectively: once, few, many, or a class where the clone is expanded.

V	J	size	CDR3
TRBV10-3	TRBJ2-3	few	CAISIGQGRGTDTQYF
TRBV6-1	TRBJ2-7	few	CASRYDRGTYEQYF
TRBV9	TRBJ2-2	.	CASSAIRAGGFNTGELVF
TRBV24-1	TRBJ2-2	few	CATWDRGTGELFF
TRBV11-2	TRBJ1-1	many	CASSPDLGTEAFF
TRBV9	TRBJ1-3	.	CASSVMGSGNTIYF
TRBV28	TRBJ2-7	few	CASSSSAGEYYEQYF
TRBV6-1	TRBJ1-4	once	CASSPVGRGEEKLFF
TRBV5-1	TRBJ2-3	many	CASIQTDTSTDTQYF
TRBV27	TRBJ2-2	few	CASSSRLAGGFLTGELFF
TRBV6-1	TRBJ2-7	many	CASWDGSYEQYF
TRBV19	TRBJ1-5	.	CASSISVGLNQPQHF
TRBV6-1	.	few	CASSPTAQVQRETQYF
TRBV6-2/TRBV6-3	TRBJ1-5	many	CASSEEDRGRQPQHF
TRBV30	TRBJ1-6	.	CACGSQHSPLHF
TRBV20-1	TRBJ2-7	many	CSARVVNSYEQYF
TRBV20-1	TRBJ2-3	many	CSATRSGHTDTQYF
TRBV4-1	TRBJ1-1	.	CASSQATLNTEAFF
TRBV6-1	TRBJ2-7	.	CASSVTGTGHYEQYF
TRBV29-1	TRBJ2-5	many	CSVEDLPQETQYF
TRBV20-1	TRBJ2-3	many	CSARSGLPTTDTQYF
TRBV7-9	TRBJ1-2	few	CASSQLEGQGEYDGYTF
TRBV7-6	TRBJ2-1	few	CASSSKVAGRYNEQFF
TRBV19	TRBJ1-5	.	CASSRTKGARDQPQHF
TRBV18	TRBJ2-1	.	CASSSRDGSYNEQFF
TRBV2	TRBJ2-7	many	CASSGTGMRYEQYF
TRBV3-1	TRBJ1-5	many	CASSPGQGYNQPQHF
TRBV25-1	TRBJ1-5	.	CASSESGAFNQPQHF
TRBV12-3/TRBV12-4	TRBJ2-1	many	CASSTPGLAPVEQFF
TRBV6-1	TRBJ2-1	many	CASSEAGISYRNEQFF
TRBV7-9	TRBJ1-4	.	CASSLGEGTEKLFF
TRBV7-9	TRBJ1-4	.	CASSVDESEKLFF
TRBV12-5	TRBJ2-5	.	CASGLVGLTSQETQYF
TRBV27	TRBJ2-6	.	CASTGGMGANVLTF
TRBV12-3/TRBV12-4	TRBJ2-1	many	CASSEGAEQFF
TRBV30	TRBJ2-7	many	CAWSSSSDEQYF
TRBV2	TRBJ2-7	few	CASTFPGQIGEQYF
TRBV27	TRBJ2-1	few	CASSFAGVNNEQFF
TRBV14	TRBJ1-2	many	CASSLLSTGGYTF
TRBV9	TRBJ2-7	.	CASSEGQLSYEQYF
TRBV5-1	.	.	CASSPPGTSDSYEQYF
TRBV12-3/TRBV12-4	TRBJ2-5	many	CASSTKGLNRWETQYF
TRBV30	TRBJ2-5	many	CAWSPKGWGSQETQYF
TRBV24-1	TRBJ1-2	many	CATSDGDSQKIYGYTF
TRBV5-1	TRBJ2-1	many	CASSLTPGNSYNEQFF
TRBV30	TRBJ2-3	.	CAWNTAGGTDTQYF
TRBV7-9	TRBJ2-3	many	CASSLPSGGTDTQYF
TRBV5-1	TRBJ1-6	.	CASRAWTGGDSPLHF
TRBV18	TRBJ2-7	.	CASSPPGLAGGDRHEQYF
TRBV19	TRBJ2-7	few	CASSALGTSYEQYF
TRBV5-1	TRBJ2-2	few	CASTNVAPNTGELFF
TRBV5-1	TRBJ1-1	.	CASSLDRGGSEAFF
TRBV12-3/TRBV12-4	TRBJ2-3	many	CASREQGTDTQYF
TRBV5-1	TRBJ2-1	many	CASRPKNYNEQFF
TRBV4-1	TRBJ2-7	once	CASSLRTGREQYF
TRBV20-1	TRBJ2-1	few	CSARQPITYNEQFF
TRBV5-6	TRBJ2-1	few	CASSLGWDRSYNEQFF
TRBV11-2	TRBJ2-7	few	CASSLELQGAYEQYF
TRBV3-1	TRBJ2-1	few	CASSRGEGLTEQFF
TRBV20-1	TRBJ1-4	.	CSADTLHRGLGGKLFF